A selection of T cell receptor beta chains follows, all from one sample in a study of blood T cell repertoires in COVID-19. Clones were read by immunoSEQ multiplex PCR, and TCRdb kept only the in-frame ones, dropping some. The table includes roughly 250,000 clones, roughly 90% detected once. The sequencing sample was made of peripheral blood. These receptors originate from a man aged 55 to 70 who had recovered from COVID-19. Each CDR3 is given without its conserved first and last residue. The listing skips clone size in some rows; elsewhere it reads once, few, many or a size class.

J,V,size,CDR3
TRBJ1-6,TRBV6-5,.,ASGTGNNSPLH
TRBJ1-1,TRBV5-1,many,ASSKTTGSVAF
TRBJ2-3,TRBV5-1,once,ASSLGPRTGRKDTQY
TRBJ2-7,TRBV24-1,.,ATSDRTGAVYEQY
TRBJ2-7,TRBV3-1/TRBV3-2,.,ASSQQGLAGVYEQY
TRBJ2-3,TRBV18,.,ASSPQSQSTDTQY
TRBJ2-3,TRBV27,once,ASSLLPPTDTQY
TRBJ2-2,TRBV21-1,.,ASSKGQASGGTGELF
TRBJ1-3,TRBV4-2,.,ASSQGESLQGNTIY
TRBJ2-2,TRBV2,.,ASSPQGFRVTGELF
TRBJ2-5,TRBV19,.,ASSISVGRAKETQY
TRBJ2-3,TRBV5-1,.,ASSSPRLAQKGDTQY
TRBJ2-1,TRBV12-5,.,ASGSPTKNNEQF
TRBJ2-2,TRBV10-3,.,AIRGGEANTGELF
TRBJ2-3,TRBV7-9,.,ASSLGTGLDLTDTQY
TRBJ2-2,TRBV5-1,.,ASSSPGQGAGELF
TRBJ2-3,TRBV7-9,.,ASSFFGASGAADTQY
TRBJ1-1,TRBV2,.,ASTGQRNTEAF
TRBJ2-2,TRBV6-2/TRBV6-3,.,ASSYSFFPPTSSGELF
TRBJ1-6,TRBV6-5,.,ASSRQEQLPLH
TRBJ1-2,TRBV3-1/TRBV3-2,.,ASSLPGQGTAENGYT
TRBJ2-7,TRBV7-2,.,ASSLDWTSGSYEQY
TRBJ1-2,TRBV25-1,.,ASSELGGNYGYT
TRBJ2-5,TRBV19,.,ATKQGRETQY
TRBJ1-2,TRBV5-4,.,ASSLSDEINYGYT
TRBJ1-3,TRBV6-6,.,ASRGTGNTIY
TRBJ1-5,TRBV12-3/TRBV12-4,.,ATLGQSNQPQH
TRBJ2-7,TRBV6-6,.,ASRRLAANSYEQY
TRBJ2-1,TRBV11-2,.,ASSLAALAGGYNEQF
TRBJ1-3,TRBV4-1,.,ASSQFSGGDSGNTIY
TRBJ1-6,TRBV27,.,ASSQGQGSPLH
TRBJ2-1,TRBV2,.,ASSEVVQDSGF
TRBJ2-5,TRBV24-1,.,ATSEPQGAETQY
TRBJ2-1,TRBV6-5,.,ASSYTGSNEQF
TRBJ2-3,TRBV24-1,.,ATSDATGRSTDTQY
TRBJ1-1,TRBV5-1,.,ASSYYQGGSTEAF
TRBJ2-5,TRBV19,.,ASSIPGMETQY
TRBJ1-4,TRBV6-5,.,ASSYRGREKLF
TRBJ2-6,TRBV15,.,ATSRDGWDRVSGANVLT
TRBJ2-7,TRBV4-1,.,ASSQVAGQGEQY
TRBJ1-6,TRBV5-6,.,ASSLARESRGSPLH
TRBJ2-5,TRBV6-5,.,ASSYPSPTGVETQY
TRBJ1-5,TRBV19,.,ASSPGQAGVVAQH
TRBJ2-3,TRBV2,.,ASSLGGAGTDTQY
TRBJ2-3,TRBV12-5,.,ASGTGQGNTDTQY
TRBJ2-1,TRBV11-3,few,ASSGGGAEQF
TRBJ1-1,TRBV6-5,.,ASSTPAGPGQAF
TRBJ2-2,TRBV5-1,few,ASSLGATGELF
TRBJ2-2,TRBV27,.,ASSFGRVATGELF
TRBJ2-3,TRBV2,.,ASTPDLAVTDTQY
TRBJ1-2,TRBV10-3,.,AISEFRGDSNYGYT
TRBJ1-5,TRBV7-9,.,ASSLQTGQPQH
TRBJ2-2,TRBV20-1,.,SVSSPGELF
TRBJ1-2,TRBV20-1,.,SARVGGYT
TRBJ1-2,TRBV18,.,ASSPGGSPGFNYGYT